One and the same sample provided the 26 T cell receptor beta chains below, sequenced in a study of technical replicates of blood from several donors. TCRdb's table, derived via immunoSEQ multiplex PCR, lists solely in-frame clones and lacks some. The sample lists just over 95,000 clones; under 97% were seen once. The sequencing input was T cells isolated from PBMCs. The receptor set was obtained from a human donor in good health.

This clone was recorded only once. This sequence joins TRBV28 and TRBJ1-4; 7 bases are a match to TRBD1. CDR3 length: 11 residues. Trimming removed 7 bases from V and 14 bases from J; junction bases left unmatched: 7. CDR1 and CDR2 (germline): MDHEN, SYDVKM. The CDR3 reads CASNFQGVLFF. CDR3 coding DNA: TGTGCCAGCAACTTTCAGGGGGTGCTGTTTTTT.

The rearrangement uses TRBV6-5 and TRBJ1-3; the D gene is possibly TRBD1 (6 bases). The CDR3 is 14 residues long. Trimming took 2 bases from V and 4 from J, leaving 9 bases between them. Germline assignment: CDR1 MNHEY and CDR2 SVGAGI. The CDR3 DNA is TGTGCCAGCAGTTACCGGCAGGGGGGAAACACCATATATTTT. Amino acids: CASSYRQGGNTIYF.

This sequence joins TRBV19 and TRBJ1-1; D not certain. This CDR3 contains 13 residues. CDR1 is LNHDA and CDR2 is SQIVND in the germline V gene (reference sequence). Trimming removed 5 bases at V and 2 bases at J, with 9 bases between. CDR3 DNA sequence: TGTGCCAGTAGTTTCCTGAGAAACACTGAAGCTTTCTTT. Translating it yields CASSFLRNTEAFF.

Here the CDR3 reads CAWGLAGGHEQYF. CDR3 DNA sequence: TGTGCCTGGGGACTAGCGGGGGGACATGAGCAGTACTTC. The chain carries TRBV30 and TRBJ2-7; 14 bases agree with TRBD2. This CDR3 spans 13 amino acids. Germline values: CDR1 GTSNPN, CDR2 SVGIG (reference sequence). Germline trimming cut 5 bases from V and 7 bases from J; bases unmatched to any gene: 4.

This clone was seen once. J is TRBJ2-7 and V is TRBV28; 7 bases fit TRBD1. The CDR3 covers 13 residues. CDR1 and CDR2 from the germline V gene are MDHEN and SYDVKM. Unmatched junction bases numbered 10, after V lost 8 bases and J lost 6 bases. The CDR3 region has the DNA TGTGCCAGCCTTGCGACAGGGTTTAGCGAGCAGTACTTC. It encodes CASLATGFSEQYF.

With respect to this clone: This sample includes further DNA sequences coding for the same CDR3. J is TRBJ1-3 and V is TRBV5-1; D is uncertain. V lost 0 bases and J 0 bases, leaving 4 bases between the germline ends. The germline V gene has CDR1 SGHRS and CDR2 YFSETQ. CDR3 size: 14 residues. The CDR3 loop reads CASSLGSSGNTIYF. CDR3 DNA: TGCGCCAGCAGCTTGGGGAGCTCTGGAAACACCATATATTTT.

V gene TRBV10-1 combines with J gene TRBJ2-1, with TRBD1 as a possible D gene (5 bases). The CDR3 contains 14 residues. Germline V CDR1 and CDR2: WNHNN, SYGVQD (reference sequence). V was trimmed by 8 bases and J by 8 bases, leaving 19 bases between them. CDR3 in DNA: TGCGCCAGCGCCCCGTTCAAAGGGGCCGATGAGCAGTTCTTC. Amino acids: CASAPFKGADEQFF.

The chain links TRBV4-1 to TRBJ2-7; 8 bases are shared with TRBD2. Germline CDR1 is MGHRA and CDR2 is YSYEKL. The V and J ends lost 2 bases and 0 bases, in that order; junction bases with no gene match: 12. The CDR3 sequence is 18 residues long. The CDR3 loop reads CASSQPGGASPFSYEQYF. The CDR3 DNA sequence: TGCGCCAGCAGCCAACCCGGGGGGGCTTCCCCCTTCTCCTACGAGCAGTACTTC.

The rearrangement joins TRBV29-1 to TRBJ2-1, with 8 bases matching TRBD1. Germline trimming cut 7 bases from V and 8 bases from J; bases unmatched to any gene: 7. The CDR3 length is 12 residues. Germline CDR1 SQVTM, CDR2 ANQGSEA. The CDR3 region is CSATRGQHEQFF. Written as DNA, the CDR3 is TGCAGCGCCACCAGGGGGCAGCATGAGCAGTTCTTC.

The chain uses TRBV7-8 and TRBJ1-2; D possibly corresponds to TRBD1 (6 bases). Germline V gives CDR1 SGHVS, CDR2 FQNEAQ. V lost 1 base and J lost 5, with 14 bases in between. This CDR3 spans 15 amino acids. The CDR3 is CASSLGGGSLYGYTF. The CDR3 nucleotides are TGTGCCAGCAGCTTAGGAGGGGGATCCCTATATGGCTACACCTTC.

J is TRBJ2-7 and V is TRBV11-3, with D possibly being TRBD1 (5 bases). The CDR3 has 16 amino acids. The germline gives CDR1 SGHNT, CDR2 YENEEA. V was cut by 5 bases and J by 0 bases, with 17 bases left in between. CDR3 sequence: CASSPPTEMDSYEQYF. CDR3 sequence (DNA): TGTGCCAGCAGCCCACCGACAGAGATGGACTCCTACGAGCAGTACTTC.

This chain links TRBV7-3 with TRBJ2-1, with TRBD1 identical over 8 bases. Germline CDR1 and CDR2: SGHTA and FQGTGA. The CDR3 extends over 15 amino acids. J lost 4 bases, V lost 5 bases, and 7 bases had no gene match. In DNA, the CDR3 is TGTGCCAGCAGCCCTACAGGGGGTTTTTACAATGAGCAGTTCTTC. Protein product: CASSPTGGFYNEQFF.

This chain uses TRBV6-1 with TRBJ2-1, with no clear D. Germline V gene lookup returns CDR1 MNHNS and CDR2 SASEGT. The CDR3 extends over 15 amino acids. The germline V and J ends were trimmed by 4 bases and 8 bases, with 18 bases remaining between them. The CDR3 sequence is CASSGPRIASDEQFF. The CDR3 DNA sequence: TGTGCCAGCAGTGGACCTCGGATCGCCAGCGATGAGCAGTTCTTC.

The chain carries TRBV27 and TRBJ2-4; D is ambiguous. Germline loops: CDR1 MNHEY, CDR2 SMNVEV (reference sequence). This CDR3 region has 13 residues. V was trimmed by 7 bases and J by 0 bases, leaving 7 bases between them. CDR3 DNA sequence: TGTGCCAGCAATCGTCTAGCCAAAAACATTCAGTACTTC. Translating gives CASNRLAKNIQYF.

The rearrangement joins TRBV13 to TRBJ2-3; weak D call: TRBD2 (5 bases). The CDR3 is 17 amino acids. The germline V gene encodes CDR1 PRHDT and CDR2 FYEKMQ (reference sequence). V lost 4 bases and J lost 1, with 18 bases in between. CDR3 coding DNA: TGTGCCAGCAGCTATTTCCGAAGCGGAAGAGGCACAGATACGCAGTATTTT. Its protein is CASSYFRSGRGTDTQYF.

The V gene is TRBV28, the J gene TRBJ2-7; weak D call: TRBD2 (6 bases). CDR1 MDHEN and CDR2 SYDVKM come from the germline V gene. CDR3 length equals 13 residues. The ends were cut back, 6 bases at V and 5 bases at J, with 14 bases in the middle. CDR3 DNA sequence: TGTGCCAGCAGCAGACTAGGAACCCACGAGCAGTACTTC. Translation: CASSRLGTHEQYF.

This chain joins TRBV28 and TRBJ2-1; D unclear. Germline loops: CDR1 MDHEN, CDR2 SYDVKM. This CDR3 region has 12 residues. With 5 bases removed from V and 7 bases from J, the gap between germline ends came to 9 bases. In nucleotides, the CDR3 is TGTGCCAGCAGTCAGACGAGGAATGAGCAGTTCTTC. Its protein product is CASSQTRNEQFF.

This chain joins TRBV5-4 and TRBJ2-7; D is possibly TRBD2 (6 bases). CDR3 length: 13 amino acids. With 4 bases removed from V and 1 base from J, the gap between germline ends came to 9 bases. Germline V gene sequence: CDR1 SGHNT, CDR2 YYREEE (reference sequence). CDR3 DNA sequence: TGTGCCAGCAGCCTTGCGGGGTCCTACGAGCAGTACTTC. Amino acids: CASSLAGSYEQYF.

This chain joins TRBV7-9 and TRBJ2-3; 9 bases agree with TRBD2. The CDR3 is 16 amino acids. The junction had 6 bases not matched to a gene; V was cut back by 1 base and J by 4 bases. Germline CDR1 is SEHNR and CDR2 is FQNEAQ (reference sequence). The DNA for the CDR3 is TGTGCCAGCAGCTTAGTTGCGGGGGGGCGATCAGATACGCAGTATTTT. This encodes CASSLVAGGRSDTQYF. The full variable domain, with the rest looked up from reference TRBV7-9 and TRBJ2-3, is DTGVSQNPRHKITKRGQNVTFRCDPISEHNRLYWYRQTLGQGPEFLTYFQNEAQLEKSRLLSDRFSAERPKGSFSTLEIQRTEQGDSAMYLCASSLVAGGRSDTQYFGPGTRLTVL.

The chain employs TRBV7-6 and TRBJ2-7; 8 nucleotides agree with TRBD1. The CDR3 totals 15 residues. V lost 5 bases to trimming and J lost 2 bases; unmatched junction nucleotides: 8. CDR1 is SGHVS and CDR2 is FNYEAQ in the germline V gene. CDR3 protein: CASSPGTGPTYEQYF. The CDR3 bases are TGTGCCAGCAGCCCCGGGACAGGACCCACCTACGAGCAGTACTTC.

In DNA form, the CDR3 reads TGTGCCAGCAGCTGGGAGGACAGGGGAGTTGAAGCTTTCTTT. Amino acid sequence: CASSWEDRGVEAFF. This chain links TRBV7-9 with TRBJ1-1; 9 bases fit TRBD1. The V segment lost 4 bases and the J segment 7 bases; nucleotides outside the gene matches: 7. This CDR3 is built from 14 residues. Germline V gene data show CDR1 as SEHNR and CDR2 as FQNEAQ (reference sequence).

The V and J genes are TRBV27 and TRBJ1-6; D gene ambiguous. V was trimmed by 3 bases and J by 9 bases, leaving 12 bases between them. The CDR3 runs 14 residues. Germline V gives CDR1 MNHEY, CDR2 SMNVEV (reference sequence). The CDR3, as DNA: TGTGCCAGCAGTTTGGTCGGCGGCGTTTCACCCCTCCACTTT. Protein: CASSLVGGVSPLHF.

The chain carries TRBV12-5 and TRBJ2-2, with D perhaps matching TRBD2 (7 bases). V was pared by 6 bases and J by 0 bases, with 11 bases between. CDR1 is LGHNT and CDR2 is FRNRAP in the germline V gene. The CDR3 consists of 15 residues. The CDR3 nucleotides are TGTGCTAGTGGCCCGGGGGGCCCGAACACCGGGGAGCTGTTTTTT. This sequence encodes CASGPGGPNTGELFF.

The chain joins TRBV14 to TRBJ2-1; D might be TRBD2 (5 bases). The CDR3 sequence is 13 residues long. Germline CDR1 is SGHDN and CDR2 is FVKESK. Deletions cut 6 bases from V and 10 bases from J, with 16 bases between. This chain's CDR3 is CASSPSRGREQFF. CDR3 nucleotides: TGTGCCAGCAGTCCATCTCGGGGTCGGGAGCAGTTCTTC.

The chain combines TRBV9 with TRBJ1-3; 7 bases map to TRBD1. The V gene's germline CDR1 is SGDLS and CDR2 YYNGEE. J gave up 2 bases and V 4 bases, and 3 bases lay outside the gene matches. The CDR3 length is 14 residues. The CDR3 here is CASSRDRAGNTIYF. DNA of the CDR3: TGTGCCAGCAGCCGCGACAGGGCTGGAAACACCATATATTTT.

The chain has TRBV2 and TRBJ1-4, with D perhaps TRBD1 (5 bases). Germline values: CDR1 SNHLY, CDR2 FYNNEI. Trimming took 6 bases from V and 7 from J, leaving 9 bases between them. The CDR3 consists of 12 residues. CDR3 loop: CASREGPEKLFF. CDR3 in DNA: TGTGCCAGCAGGGAGGGGCCTGAAAAACTGTTTTTT. Full variable domain (remainder filled in from reference TRBV2 and TRBJ1-4): EPEVTQTPSHQVTQMGQEVILRCVPISNHLYFYWYRQILGQKVEFLVSFYNNEISEKSEIFDDQFSVERPDGSNFTLKIRSTKLEDSAMYFCASREGPEKLFFGSGTQLSVL.